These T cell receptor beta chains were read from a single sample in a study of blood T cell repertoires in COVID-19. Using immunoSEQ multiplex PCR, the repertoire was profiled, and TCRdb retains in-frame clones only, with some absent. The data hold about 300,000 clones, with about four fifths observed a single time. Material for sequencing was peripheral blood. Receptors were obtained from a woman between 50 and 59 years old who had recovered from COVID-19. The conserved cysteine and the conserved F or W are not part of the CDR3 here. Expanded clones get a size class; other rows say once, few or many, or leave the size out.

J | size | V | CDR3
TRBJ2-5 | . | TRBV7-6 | ASSLGRGRGETQY
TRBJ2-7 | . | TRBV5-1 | ASSSEGAASYEQY
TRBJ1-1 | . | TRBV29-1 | SVTLLNTEAF
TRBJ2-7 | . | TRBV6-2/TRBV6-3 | ASSRSGAYEQY
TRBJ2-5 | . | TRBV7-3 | ASSSVGGKTQY
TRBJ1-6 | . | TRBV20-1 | SAGSNSPLH
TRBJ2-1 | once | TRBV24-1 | ATSDEGYNEQF
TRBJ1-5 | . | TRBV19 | ASSGRRQGPGQPQH
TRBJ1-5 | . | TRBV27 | ASSRTEDQPQH
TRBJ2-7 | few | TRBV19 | ASSSSGQGIYEQY
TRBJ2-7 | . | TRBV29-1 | SGTTGTGYSNEQY
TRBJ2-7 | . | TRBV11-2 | ASSLEGGTSGVYEQY
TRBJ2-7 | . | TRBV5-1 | ASSFWDRDLDEQY
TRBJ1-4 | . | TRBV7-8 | ASSLARGNGLINEKLF
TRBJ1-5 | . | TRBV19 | ASTGQGNQPQH
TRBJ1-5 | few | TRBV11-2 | ASSLDLNQPQH
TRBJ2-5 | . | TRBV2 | ASKDGTLQETQY
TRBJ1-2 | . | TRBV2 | ASRGETGYGYT
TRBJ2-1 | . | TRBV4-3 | ASSRIEGQGAREQF
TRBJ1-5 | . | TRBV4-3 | ASSQSIQGQPQH
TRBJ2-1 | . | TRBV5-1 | ASSLTPGQRGNEQF
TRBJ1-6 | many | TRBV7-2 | ASSSRTGSISPLH
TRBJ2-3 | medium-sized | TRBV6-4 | ASSEEGQGTPSTDTQY
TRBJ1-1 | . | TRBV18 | ASSPSVSGMNTEAF
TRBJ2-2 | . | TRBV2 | ASSGQGGTGELF
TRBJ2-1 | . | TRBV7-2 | ASSPRTSGGLGQF
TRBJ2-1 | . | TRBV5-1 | ASSVTMSSYNEQF
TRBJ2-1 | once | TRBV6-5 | ASSHGQGRYNEQF
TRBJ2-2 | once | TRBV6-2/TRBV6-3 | ASSSLASGVGGELF
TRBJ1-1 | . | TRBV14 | ASRRKTVTEAF
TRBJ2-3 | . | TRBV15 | ATSRDFIGAWGTDTQY
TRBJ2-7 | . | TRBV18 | ASSPPGGQEGYEQY
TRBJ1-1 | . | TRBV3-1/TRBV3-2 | ASSQEQFNTEAF
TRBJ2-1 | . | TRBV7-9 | ASSFFHSRGDYNEQF
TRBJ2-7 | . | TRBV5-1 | ASSPPKRVDYEQY
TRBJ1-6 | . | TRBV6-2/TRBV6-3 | ASSYRAGAENSPLH
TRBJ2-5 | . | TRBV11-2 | ASSFGGRETQY
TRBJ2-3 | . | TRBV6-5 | ASGSTAGDVDTQY
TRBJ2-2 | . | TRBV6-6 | ASSPTGRGTGELF
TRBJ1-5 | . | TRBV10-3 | AISETGDSNQPQH
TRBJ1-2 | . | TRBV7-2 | ASSGQGRNYGYT
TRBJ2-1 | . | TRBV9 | ASSFGLAKREQF
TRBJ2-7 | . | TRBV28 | ASSTQDRRPYEQY
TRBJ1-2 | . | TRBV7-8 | ASSLAGVANYGYT
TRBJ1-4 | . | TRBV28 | ASREQGIRGKKLF
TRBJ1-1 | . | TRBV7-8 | ASGQGVETEAF
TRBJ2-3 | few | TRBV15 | ATSRVTGVADTQY
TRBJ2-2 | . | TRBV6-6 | ASRTSGATGELF
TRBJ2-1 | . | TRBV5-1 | ASSLRSGRPLGEQF
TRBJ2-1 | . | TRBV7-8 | ASSLALWDRGGNEQF
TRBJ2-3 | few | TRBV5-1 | ASRDSASTDTQY
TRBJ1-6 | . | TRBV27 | ASSLRQGPSPLH